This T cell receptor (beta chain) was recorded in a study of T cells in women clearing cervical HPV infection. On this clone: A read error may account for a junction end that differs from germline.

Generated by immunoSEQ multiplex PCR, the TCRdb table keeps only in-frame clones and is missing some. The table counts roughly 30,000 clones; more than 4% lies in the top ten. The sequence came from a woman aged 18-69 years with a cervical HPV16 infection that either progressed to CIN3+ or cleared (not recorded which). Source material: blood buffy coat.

CDR3 in amino acids: CASSQEDRSSYEQYF. The sequenced part of the CDR3 DNA is TGCGCCAGCAGCCAAGAGGACAGAAGCTCCTACGAG. The genes are TRBV4-2 and TRBJ2-7, with a possible D match to TRBD1 (6 bases). The sequenced fragment ends 3 residues before the CDR3 boundary, so the rest is inferred from the germline J gene. CDR3 length: 15 amino acids. Looked up from germline, CDR1 is LGHNA and CDR2 is YNFKEQ.